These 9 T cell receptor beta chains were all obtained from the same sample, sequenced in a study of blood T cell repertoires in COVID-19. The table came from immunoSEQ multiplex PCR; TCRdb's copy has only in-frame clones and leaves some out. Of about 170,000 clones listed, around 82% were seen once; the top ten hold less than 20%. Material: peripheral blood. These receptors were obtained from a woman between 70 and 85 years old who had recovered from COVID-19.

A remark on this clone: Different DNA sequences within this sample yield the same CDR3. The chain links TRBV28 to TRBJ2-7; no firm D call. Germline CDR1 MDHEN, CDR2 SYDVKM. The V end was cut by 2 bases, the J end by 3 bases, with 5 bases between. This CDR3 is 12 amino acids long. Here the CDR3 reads CASSLRGYEQYF. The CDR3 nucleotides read TGTGCCAGCAGTTTAAGAGGCTACGAGCAGTACTTC.

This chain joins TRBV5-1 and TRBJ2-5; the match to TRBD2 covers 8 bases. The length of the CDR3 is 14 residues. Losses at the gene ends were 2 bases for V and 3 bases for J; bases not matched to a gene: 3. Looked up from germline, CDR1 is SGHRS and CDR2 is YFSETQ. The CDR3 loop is CASSFFGGEETQYF. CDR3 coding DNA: TGCGCCAGCAGCTTTTTCGGGGGGGAAGAGACCCAGTACTTC.

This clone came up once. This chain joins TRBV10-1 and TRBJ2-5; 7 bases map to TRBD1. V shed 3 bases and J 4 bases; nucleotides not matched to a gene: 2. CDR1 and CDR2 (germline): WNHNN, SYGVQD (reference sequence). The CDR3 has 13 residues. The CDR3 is CASSDRQGETQYF. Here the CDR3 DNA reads TGCGCCAGCAGTGACCGACAGGGAGAGACCCAGTACTTC.

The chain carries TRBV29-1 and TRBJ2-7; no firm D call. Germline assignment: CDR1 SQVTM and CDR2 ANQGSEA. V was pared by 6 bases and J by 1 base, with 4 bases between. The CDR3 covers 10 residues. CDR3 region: CSVGSYEQYF. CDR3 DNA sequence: TGCAGCGTCGGTTCCTACGAGCAGTACTTC.

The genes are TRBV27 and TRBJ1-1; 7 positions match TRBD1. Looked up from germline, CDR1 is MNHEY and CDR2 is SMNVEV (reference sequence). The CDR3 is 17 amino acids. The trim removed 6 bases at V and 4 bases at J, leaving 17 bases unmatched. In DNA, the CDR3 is TGTGCCAGCAGCCAAGGGGCGCAGTACCCAGGGGGCACTGAAGCTTTCTTT. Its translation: CASSQGAQYPGGTEAFF.

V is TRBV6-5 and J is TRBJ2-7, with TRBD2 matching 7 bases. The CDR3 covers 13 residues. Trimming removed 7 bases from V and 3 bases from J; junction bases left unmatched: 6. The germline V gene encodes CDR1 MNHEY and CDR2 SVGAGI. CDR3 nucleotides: TGTGCCAGCATGGCTAGCGGCCGCTACGAGCAGTACTTC. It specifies CASMASGRYEQYF.

The CDR3 region has the DNA TGCGCCAGCAGCCAGGTCCGGTCCACTGAAGCTTTCTTT. Translating it yields CASSQVRSTEAFF. V gene TRBV4-3 combines with J gene TRBJ1-1, with no clear D. CDR1 and CDR2 (germline): LGHNA, YSLEER. This CDR3 contains 13 residues. Trimming stripped 3 bases from V and 4 bases from J, with 9 bases between.

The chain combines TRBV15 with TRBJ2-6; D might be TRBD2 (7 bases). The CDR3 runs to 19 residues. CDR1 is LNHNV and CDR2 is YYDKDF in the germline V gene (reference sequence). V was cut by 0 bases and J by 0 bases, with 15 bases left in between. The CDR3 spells CATSRDAGALGSGANVLTF. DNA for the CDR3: TGTGCCACCAGCAGAGATGCGGGGGCTTTAGGCTCTGGGGCCAACGTCCTGACTTTC.

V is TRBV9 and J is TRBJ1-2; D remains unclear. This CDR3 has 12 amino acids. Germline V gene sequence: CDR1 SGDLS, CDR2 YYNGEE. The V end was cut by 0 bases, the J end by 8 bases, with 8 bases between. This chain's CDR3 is CASSVAPGGYTF. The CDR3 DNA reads TGTGCCAGCAGCGTAGCCCCAGGAGGCTACACCTTC.